The TCR beta chain described here comes from a study of tumor-infiltrating lymphocytes in primary liver carcinoma. Points from the study as a whole: Pairs of tumor regions overlapped more than tumor-adjacent and tumor-blood pairs did.

For each extraction, RNA and DNA were obtained together from around 18-30 mg of unsorted bulk tissue. This clonotype was found once. No antigen is known for it. The limits of the CDR3 on the DNA are not certain, so only TCRdb's listed CDR3 is given. Total RNA amounting to roughly 0.5 ug was the source from which TCR beta cDNA was made with a constant-region primer. Three nested multiplex PCR rounds, a slightly modified ARM-PCR method, built the TCR beta libraries. TRBV1-TRBV30 forward primers paired with a C-beta reverse primer drove the first two PCR rounds, ten to eleven cycles each. TCRdb analysed the multiplex PCR reads with MiXCR anew, one entry per CDR3 protein. The table has approximately 79,000 distinct CDR3 sequences, about 70% seen once. The CDR3 numbers 15 amino acids, ends counted. CDR1 and CDR2 from the germline V gene are SGHRS and YFSETQ.

The sequenced sample was liver tumor tissue from sampling region 4. As for subset: tumor region T4, right-lateral pole. The receptor's source is a man aged 40-55 years with primary liver carcinoma and hepatitis B virus infection. The chain recombines TRBV5-1 with TRBJ2-1; TRBD2, the table's D call, was not compared with the DNA. The chain's CDR3 is CDSSLFGGGINEQSF.